These 19 T cell receptor beta chains were sequenced from one sample in a study of T cell changes during pregnancy in multiple sclerosis. Using immunoSEQ multiplex PCR, the repertoire was profiled, and TCRdb retains in-frame clones only, with some absent. Of approximately 93,000 clones in the sample, approximately 90% were seen once. Sequences were derived from peripheral blood, sampled before pregnancy. The receptor set was obtained from a female donor with multiple sclerosis, enrolled in a pregnancy study.

As DNA, the CDR3 is TGTGCCAGCCTCCCTGGGCACAGGGGAAATACTGGAAACACCATATATTTT. This codes for CASLPGHRGNTGNTIYF. The chain recombines TRBV18 with TRBJ1-3; TRBD1 aligns across 7 bases. CDR3 length: 17 amino acids. V was pared by 8 bases and J by 2 bases, with 15 bases of the junction left unmatched. Per the germline V gene, CDR1 is KGHSH and CDR2 is LQKENI.

This chain links TRBV9 with TRBJ2-3; D is ambiguous. Germline V gene data show CDR1 as SGDLS and CDR2 as YYNGEE. This CDR3 region has 14 residues. Trimming took 3 bases from V and 2 from J, leaving 10 bases between them. The DNA for the CDR3 is TGTGCCAGCAGCGCCTGGCAGGTCACAGATACGCAGTATTTT. This gives the protein CASSAWQVTDTQYF.

The gene calls are TRBV19 and TRBJ2-2; no firm D call. This CDR3 contains 13 residues. V dropped 7 bases and J dropped 1 base, with 7 bases sitting between them. Germline V CDR1 and CDR2: LNHDA, SQIVND (reference sequence). CDR3 in DNA: TGTGCCAGTATTCACTTGAACACCGGGGAGCTGTTTTTT. As protein: CASIHLNTGELFF.

The chain employs TRBV5-4 and TRBJ1-2; TRBD1 matches at 12 bases. V shed 1 base and J 8 bases; nucleotides not matched to a gene: 6. The CDR3 runs to 15 residues. Germline V gene sequence: CDR1 SGHNT, CDR2 YYREEE (reference sequence). The CDR3 protein is CASSLRGQGARGYTF. CDR3 nucleotide sequence: TGTGCCAGCAGCTTGAGGGGACAGGGGGCGAGGGGCTACACCTTC.

The chain is built from TRBV19 and TRBJ2-6; 11 bases agree with TRBD2. The germline CDR1 and CDR2 sequences are LNHDA and SQIVND (reference sequence). V was clipped by 5 bases and J by 0 bases; unmatched bases: 6. CDR3 length: 18 amino acids. This chain's CDR3 is CASSPGLAVFSGANVLTF. The DNA of the CDR3 is TGTGCCAGTAGTCCGGGACTAGCGGTATTCTCTGGGGCCAACGTCCTGACTTTC.

V and J are TRBV5-1 and TRBJ1-1, with D possibly TRBD1 on 6 matching bases. CDR1 and CDR2 from the germline V gene are SGHRS and YFSETQ. Trimming cost V 4 bases and J 8 bases, with 21 bases left between them. This CDR3 is built from 15 residues. The CDR3 is CASSIGGRGDREAFF. The CDR3 nucleotides read TGCGCCAGCAGCATTGGGGGCAGGGGCGATCGGGAAGCTTTCTTT.

The genes are TRBV19 and TRBJ2-5; 7 bases agree with TRBD1. The V and J ends lost 5 bases and 2 bases, in that order; junction bases with no gene match: 8. This CDR3 comprises 15 residues. In germline, CDR1 is LNHDA, CDR2 SQIVND (reference sequence). CDR3 amino acids: CASSGTGDRQETQYF. The CDR3 DNA follows: TGTGCCAGTAGTGGTACAGGGGATCGGCAAGAGACCCAGTACTTC. The entire variable domain, with the rest obtained from reference TRBV19 and TRBJ2-5, is as follows: DGGITQSPKYLFRKEGQNVTLSCEQNLNHDAMYWYRQDPGQGLRLIYYSQIVNDFQKGDIAEGYSVSREKKESFPLTVTSAQKNPTAFYLCASSGTGDRQETQYFGPGTRLLVL.

V usage is TRBV29-1 and J usage is TRBJ1-2; tentatively, D is TRBD1 (6 bases). V was cut by 1 base and J by 2 bases, with 17 bases left in between. This CDR3 is built from 16 residues. Germline CDR1 and CDR2: SQVTM and ANQGSEA. CDR3 in amino acids: CSVEAAGARGNYGYTF. Written as DNA, the CDR3 is TGCAGCGTTGAAGCGGCAGGGGCACGAGGCAACTATGGCTACACCTTC.

This chain uses TRBV7-6 with TRBJ2-5; maybe TRBD2 (6 bases). V lost 2 bases and J lost 2, with 9 bases in between. The CDR3 runs 14 residues. Per germline, CDR1 SGHVS and CDR2 FNYEAQ. The CDR3 is CASSLLEGQETQYF. Written as DNA, the CDR3 is TGTGCCAGCAGCTTACTGGAGGGACAAGAGACCCAGTACTTC.

The rearrangement uses TRBV7-8 and TRBJ2-3; 7 bases match TRBD1. V lost 3 bases to trimming and J lost 2 bases; unmatched junction nucleotides: 8. This CDR3 comprises 16 residues. Germline V gene lookup returns CDR1 SGHVS and CDR2 FQNEAQ. DNA of the CDR3: TGTGCCAGCAGCTTGGTAGGGACAGCGATCACAGATACGCAGTATTTT. Protein sequence: CASSLVGTAITDTQYF.

The chain carries TRBV11-2 and TRBJ1-2; D is ambiguous. Germline assignment: CDR1 SGHAT and CDR2 FQNNGV. The ends were cut back, 0 bases at V and 0 bases at J, with 5 bases in the middle. CDR3 length equals 14 residues. As DNA, the CDR3 is TGTGCCAGCAGCTTAGATCCCGCTAACTATGGCTACACCTTC. As protein: CASSLDPANYGYTF.

The chain carries TRBV2 and TRBJ1-1, with TRBD1 matching 7 bases. The CDR3 totals 15 residues. The germline CDR1 and CDR2 sequences are SNHLY and FYNNEI. The V and J ends lost 4 bases and 1 base, in that order; junction bases with no gene match: 6. CDR3 bases: TGTGCCAGCAGTGTGACCGGGACAGAGAACACTGAAGCTTTCTTT. Protein: CASSVTGTENTEAFF. The full variable domain, in which reference TRBV2 and TRBJ1-1 provide the parts outside the CDR3, is EPEVTQTPSHQVTQMGQEVILRCVPISNHLYFYWYRQILGQKVEFLVSFYNNEISEKSEIFDDQFSVERPDGSNFTLKIRSTKLEDSAMYFCASSVTGTENTEAFFGQGTRLTVV.

This sequence joins TRBV19 and TRBJ2-7; TRBD1 matches 7 bases. J gave up 3 bases and V 6 bases, and 5 bases lay outside the gene matches. CDR3 length: 13 residues. Germline V gene lookup returns CDR1 LNHDA and CDR2 SQIVND (reference sequence). CDR3 in DNA: TGTGCCAGTAGCAGGGACAGAAACTACGAGCAGTACTTC. It codes for CASSRDRNYEQYF.

This sequence joins TRBV12-5 and TRBJ1-2; D unresolved. The CDR3 has 12 amino acids. Trimming removed 5 bases at V and 3 bases at J, with 7 bases between. Germline V gene lookup returns CDR1 LGHNT and CDR2 FRNRAP. CDR3 loop: CASGEGHYGYTF. CDR3 in DNA: TGTGCTAGTGGTGAGGGTCACTATGGCTACACCTTC.

The chain employs TRBV19 and TRBJ2-7, with D perhaps matching TRBD2 (5 bases). Germline CDR1 LNHDA, CDR2 SQIVND (reference sequence). Trimming removed 0 bases from V and 2 bases from J, with 5 bases in between. The CDR3 covers 13 residues. This chain's CDR3 is CASSIERAYEQYF. CDR3 DNA: TGTGCCAGTAGTATAGAGAGGGCCTACGAGCAGTACTTC.

The chain couples TRBV9 to TRBJ2-5; tentatively, D is TRBD1 (7 bases). The CDR3 runs to 18 residues. Trimming took 2 bases from V and 2 from J, leaving 22 bases between them. The germline CDR1 and CDR2 sequences are SGDLS and YYNGEE. The CDR3 DNA sequence: TGTGCCAGCAGCGTCTCGGCAGGGGGTAGCGGAGCACAAGAGACCCAGTACTTC. This sequence encodes CASSVSAGGSGAQETQYF.

The chain recombines TRBV7-8 with TRBJ2-7, with D possibly matching TRBD2 (5 bases). Trimming removed 0 bases from V and 6 bases from J, with 15 bases in between. The CDR3 spans 15 residues. CDR1 and CDR2 (germline): SGHVS, FQNEAQ. The DNA for the CDR3 is TGTGCCAGCAGCTTAGCCATTCTACTAGTTTCCGAGCAGTACTTC. Residues: CASSLAILLVSEQYF.

The CDR3 DNA reads as TGCGCCAGCAGCTTGGTAGCGGGAACGAACACCGGGGAGCTGTTTTTT. Translated, it gives CASSLVAGTNTGELFF. The chain couples TRBV5-1 to TRBJ2-2, with 8 bases fitting TRBD2. Per the germline V gene, CDR1 is SGHRS and CDR2 is YFSETQ. The CDR3 has 16 amino acids. After removal of 0 bases from V and 0 bases from J, the junction contained 1 base not matched to a gene.

The rearrangement links TRBV5-1 to TRBJ2-3; TRBD2 aligns across 7 bases. V dropped 4 bases and J dropped 2; count of bases not matched to a gene: 7. CDR3 length equals 15 residues. Germline V gives CDR1 SGHRS, CDR2 YFSETQ. This CDR3 is CASSRTSQTTDTQYF. CDR3 coding DNA: TGCGCCAGCAGCCGGACTAGTCAAACCACAGATACGCAGTATTTT.